The source of this T cell receptor beta chain is a study of cytomegalovirus exposure and HLA in healthy donors. In the study overall: Ancestry clustering placed 81% of 350 to 500 genotyped donors in the Caucasian-associated cluster.

This clone has more than one count but fewer than ten. Its antigen remains unknown. The study, taken as a whole, reports: It is likely that the observed cluster of highly shared sequence variants was a sequencing artifact. The authors later linked a missense DCLRE1C variant to TCR beta V- and J-gene trimming.

The PCR ran on 60 Vbeta and 13 Jbeta primers. Generated by immunoSEQ multiplex PCR, the TCRdb table keeps only in-frame clones and is missing some. This sample has some 140,000 clones, with about 9.2% found just once. The sequenced sample consisted of PBMCs. This TCR came from a woman between 40 and 55 years old in good health and CMV-seropositive.

CDR3 amino acids: CASSYSSNSYEQYF. In nucleotides, the CDR3 is TGTGCCAGCAGTTACTCTTCCAACAGTTACGAGCAGTACTTC. The rearrangement uses TRBV6-5 and TRBJ2-7; D is ambiguous. Trimming left V 0 bases short and J 4 bases short, with 10 bases between. Germline V gene sequence: CDR1 MNHEY, CDR2 SVGAGI. This CDR3 region has 14 residues.